This section outlines one T cell receptor (beta chain) sequence together with its context. Its recognized antigen is unknown. No qualities accompany the bases; no much larger clone lies one base away. Ophthalmopathy patients had moderately to severely active disease, with a Clinical Activity Score of 3 or more, a NOSPECS grade of 4 or more, and a disease duration of less than 3 months. The study excluded patients with uncontrolled infections, other autoimmune diseases, pregnancy or lactation. Diagnoses were established on the basis of clinical symptoms, serum thyroxine and TRAb, thyroid ultrasound, and orbital computed tomography. PBMCs were separated from about 10 ml of fresh peripheral blood using Ficoll-Paque density gradient centrifugation. Total RNA was extracted with Trizol reagent, and quality was checked on an Agilent 2100 Bioanalyzer. These data come from a study of T cells in Graves' hyperthyroidism and ophthalmopathy (dated by TCRdb to the late 2010s). Describing the broader study: Peripheral blood samples were taken at the time of initial diagnosis, prior to any treatment. Prospective prediction of ophthalmopathy was tested in an independent validation cohort consisting of roughly 20 hyperthyroidism patients and 15 to 17 patients who later progressed to ophthalmopathy. The paper reports TCR Vbeta CDR3 sequencing of about 140 peripheral blood samples: under 45 ophthalmopathy, about 75 hyperthyroidism and approximately 17 progressor patients. TCR V-J signatures able to tell the groups apart were searched for in a discovery cohort of some 100 patients, of whom around 43 had Graves' ophthalmopathy and about 60 had stable Graves' hyperthyroidism. Following sampling, methimazole starting at 30 mg daily was given to hyperthyroidism patients, and high-dose intravenous methylprednisolone was given to ophthalmopathy patients. The 80 to 100 discovery patients were randomly divided into training and test sets at a 7:3 ratio. Thyroid tissue and blood T-cell repertoires from six Graves' hyperthyroidism patients were also compared in the study.

What the research found in general, with its limitations: A 13 V-J signature model separated ophthalmopathy from stable hyperthyroidism, with approximately 86% sensitivity and roughly 81% specificity in cross-validation and 80%/75% in testing. During validation, the model predicted progression to ophthalmopathy a median of around 7 months ahead of onset, with more than 55% sensitivity and 72.22% specificity. Most expanded thyroid clonotypes (frequency above 0.001) were also detected in blood, a finding suggesting that blood repertoires may reflect thyroid immune responses. Sample size was not statistically predetermined, and investigators were not blinded to group allocation.

TCR beta CDR3 regions were amplified from RNA transcripts. A first-round RT-PCR of the TCR CDR3 used the HTBI primer set with the Qiagen OneStep RT-PCR kit. A second multiplex PCR round built the libraries, followed by size selection and purification. The libraries were sequenced on an Illumina HiSeq2000 using paired-end 100 bp reads. On the study's bioinformatics: SOAPnuke was used to process the raw data, throwing out any read that contained adapters or uncalled bases, had a mean Phred below 15, or lacked an exact constant-primer or identifier match. High-quality paired reads were merged with COPE v1.2.5, and unique nucleotide sequences were defined as clonotypes. Clonotypes were aligned to IMGT TRBV, TRBD and TRBJ reference segments using MiTCR v1.1. The analysis included only V-J combinations with a frequency above 0.0001, which together covered roughly 99% of the repertoires. The TCS score was defined as the ratio of F50 (clonal expansion) to E x V (chaos), calculated using BLOSUM62-based TCRdist between CDR3 peptides within each V-J. Welch's t-statistics and random forest reduced roughly 500 V-J features to 10 to 15, which were used in a naive Bayes classifier (R e1071). TCRdb's own reprocessing of the public reads used fastp at Q25 and MiXCR and kept productive beta chains. Merged by CDR3 protein, the rows form single entries marked with the most common genes and DNA. The V and J calls were not made by the authors but by TCRdb's processing. A total of about 250,000 distinct CDR3 sequences appear in this sample, about 20% of them only once. Roughly 60% of the sample comes from the top ten.

The sequence derives from a young man with Graves' ophthalmopathy. The specimen sequenced was blood.

The DNA sequence follows: TGTGCCACCAGCAGAGATTTGCCAGGAGCGAATGAGCAGTTCTTC. Its protein product is CATSRDLPGANEQFF. The chain uses TRBV15 and TRBJ2-1, with the D gene call left open. Trimming takes 0 bases from V and 7 bases from J, and the germline ends sit 13 bases apart. The CDR3 runs 15 residues from the cysteine to the phenylalanine. Only the CDR3 region is kept as DNA, spanning 45 bases read in frame from base 1. The germline V gene (reference sequence) specifies LNHNV as CDR1 and YYDKDF as CDR2. Supplemented by the reference TRBV15 and TRBJ2-1 proteins around the CDR3, the complete variable domain is DAMVIQNPRYQVTQFGKPVTLSCSQTLNHNVMYWYQQKSSQAPKLLFHYYDKDFNNEADTPDNFQSRRPNTSFCFLDIRSPGLGDTAMYLCATSRDLPGANEQFFGPGTRLTVL.